Included here is one T cell receptor (beta chain) sequence, with context. This sample was taken from a study of cytomegalovirus exposure and HLA in healthy donors. CDR3 length: 14 amino acids. Germline-derived CDR1 and CDR2 are SGHRS and YFSETQ. Trimming took 6 bases from V and 2 from J; bases not matched to a gene: 6. The PCR contained 60 Vbeta and 13 Jbeta primers. Only in-frame clones appear in the TCRdb table, and some are missing; sequencing was by immunoSEQ multiplex PCR. The sample has approximately 50,000 clones; roughly 75% are singletons. This chain joins TRBV5-1 and TRBJ1-1, with 8 bases identical to TRBD1. Source material: PBMCs. The clonotype originates from a man aged 25-45 years in good health and CMV-seropositive. This chain's CDR3 is CASTRDRSNTEAFF. In DNA form, the CDR3 reads TGCGCCAGCACCCGGGACAGGAGTAACACTGAAGCTTTCTTT. The whole variable domain, remainder taken from reference TRBV5-1 and TRBJ1-1, is KAGVTQTPRYLIKTRGQQVTLSCSPISGHRSVSWYQQTPGQGLQFLFEYFSETQRNKGNFPGRFSGRQFSNSRSEMNVSTLELGDSALYLCASTRDRSNTEAFFGQGTRLTVV.